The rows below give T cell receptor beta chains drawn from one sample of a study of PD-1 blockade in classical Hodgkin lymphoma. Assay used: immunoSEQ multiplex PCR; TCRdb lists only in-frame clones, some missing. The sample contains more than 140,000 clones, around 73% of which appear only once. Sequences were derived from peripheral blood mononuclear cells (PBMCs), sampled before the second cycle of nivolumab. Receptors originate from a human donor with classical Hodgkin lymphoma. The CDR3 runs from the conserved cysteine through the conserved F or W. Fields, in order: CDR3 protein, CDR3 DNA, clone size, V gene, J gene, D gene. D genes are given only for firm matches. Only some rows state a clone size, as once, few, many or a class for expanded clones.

CDR3 protein: CASSESGGADTQYF
CDR3 DNA: TGTGCCAGCAGTGAATCCGGGGGGGCAGATACGCAGTATTTT
clone size: -
V gene: TRBV6-1
J gene: TRBJ2-3
D gene: TRBD2

CDR3 protein: CASSATHDLQGASDTQYF
CDR3 DNA: TGTGCCAGTAGTGCCACCCACGACCTGCAGGGGGCATCAGATACGCAGTATTTT
clone size: -
V gene: TRBV19
J gene: TRBJ2-3
D gene: TRBD1

CDR3 protein: CAIGNSNQPQHF
CDR3 DNA: TGTGCCATCGGGAATAGCAATCAGCCCCAGCATTTT
clone size: once
V gene: TRBV10-3
J gene: TRBJ1-5
D gene: -

CDR3 protein: CASSHSPSGTEQYF
CDR3 DNA: TGTGCCAGCAGCCATTCCCCTAGCGGGACCGAGCAGTACTTC
clone size: -
V gene: TRBV14
J gene: TRBJ2-7
D gene: TRBD2

CDR3 protein: CASSRPFRGGGETQYF
CDR3 DNA: TGTGCCAGTAGTAGACCATTCCGGGGCGGAGGAGAGACCCAGTACTTC
clone size: once
V gene: TRBV19
J gene: TRBJ2-5
D gene: -

CDR3 protein: CASSPGLARDPEQYF
CDR3 DNA: TGTGCCAGCTCACCCGGACTAGCGCGAGACCCCGAGCAGTACTTC
clone size: once
V gene: TRBV18
J gene: TRBJ2-7
D gene: TRBD2

CDR3 protein: CASSFFETLSSGNTIYF
CDR3 DNA: TGTGCCAGCAGCTTTTTCGAGACACTCAGTTCTGGAAACACCATATATTTT
clone size: -
V gene: TRBV5-6
J gene: TRBJ1-3
D gene: -

CDR3 protein: CATSRERPLGGTQYF
CDR3 DNA: TGTGCCACCAGCAGAGAACGACCCCTTGGAGGTACGCAGTATTTT
clone size: -
V gene: TRBV15
J gene: TRBJ2-3
D gene: -

CDR3 protein: CASSLDGTRDETQYF
CDR3 DNA: TGTGCCAGCAGCTTAGATGGGACTAGAGATGAGACCCAGTACTTC
clone size: -
V gene: TRBV7-2
J gene: TRBJ2-5
D gene: TRBD2

CDR3 protein: CASSFTGTAYEQYF
CDR3 DNA: TGTGCCAGCAGCTTCACAGGGACTGCCTACGAGCAGTACTTC
clone size: -
V gene: TRBV7-2
J gene: TRBJ2-7
D gene: -

CDR3 protein: CASSFTYIGHNEQFF
CDR3 DNA: TGTGCCAGCAGCTTTACCTATATAGGCCACAATGAGCAGTTCTTC
clone size: -
V gene: TRBV7-9
J gene: TRBJ2-1
D gene: -

CDR3 protein: CASSSKDRNTEAFF
CDR3 DNA: TGTGCCAGCAGCTCCAAGGACAGGAACACTGAAGCTTTCTTT
clone size: -
V gene: TRBV7-9
J gene: TRBJ1-1
D gene: -

CDR3 protein: CASSEAGGALSSPLHF
CDR3 DNA: TGTGCCAGCAGTGAAGCGGGGGGGGCGCTTAGTTCACCCCTCCACTTT
clone size: once
V gene: TRBV2
J gene: TRBJ1-6
D gene: -

CDR3 protein: CASSIQTGLNTEAFF
CDR3 DNA: TGTGCCAGTAGTATCCAGACAGGACTAAACACTGAAGCTTTCTTT
clone size: few
V gene: TRBV19
J gene: TRBJ1-1
D gene: -

CDR3 protein: CASSLTRLGGRGEQFF
CDR3 DNA: TGTGCCAGCAGCTTAACGAGACTAGGAGGTAGGGGTGAGCAGTTCTTC
clone size: few
V gene: TRBV7-3
J gene: TRBJ2-1
D gene: -

CDR3 protein: CASSSTGTGWPLHF
CDR3 DNA: TGTGCCAGCAGTTCGACAGGGACAGGGTGGCCCCTCCACTTT
clone size: few
V gene: TRBV6-5
J gene: TRBJ1-6
D gene: TRBD1

CDR3 protein: CASSPPQTGNPINEQFF
CDR3 DNA: TGTGCCAGCTCACCACCCCAAACAGGGAACCCGATCAATGAGCAGTTCTTC
clone size: -
V gene: TRBV18
J gene: TRBJ2-1
D gene: -

CDR3 protein: CASSSQLGREITEQYF
CDR3 DNA: TGTGCCAGCAGTTCCCAGCTCGGCAGGGAGATAACCGAGCAGTACTTC
clone size: once
V gene: TRBV27
J gene: TRBJ2-7
D gene: -

CDR3 protein: CASSYAQTGSTEAFF
CDR3 DNA: TGTGCCAGCAGTTACGCACAAACAGGGAGCACTGAAGCTTTCTTT
clone size: -
V gene: TRBV6-5
J gene: TRBJ1-1
D gene: -

CDR3 protein: CASSPTGRPAYEQYF
CDR3 DNA: TGTGCCAGCTCACCAACCGGGAGGCCGGCCTACGAGCAGTACTTC
clone size: once
V gene: TRBV18
J gene: TRBJ2-7
D gene: TRBD2

CDR3 protein: CASRKSFQETQYF
CDR3 DNA: TGTGCCAGCAGAAAGTCTTTCCAAGAGACCCAGTACTTC
clone size: -
V gene: TRBV7-9
J gene: TRBJ2-5
D gene: -

CDR3 protein: CASSSHRLAYSYEQYF
CDR3 DNA: TGTGCCAGCAGTTCCCACCGACTAGCGTACTCCTACGAGCAGTACTTC
clone size: -
V gene: TRBV6-5
J gene: TRBJ2-7
D gene: TRBD2

CDR3 protein: CASSLGLAGALADTQYF
CDR3 DNA: TGTGCCAGCAGCTTAGGACTAGCGGGAGCCCTCGCAGATACGCAGTATTTT
clone size: -
V gene: TRBV7-2
J gene: TRBJ2-3
D gene: TRBD2

CDR3 protein: CASSLLGHPSYEQYF
CDR3 DNA: TGTGCCAGCAGCTTACTAGGGCATCCGTCCTACGAGCAGTACTTC
clone size: -
V gene: TRBV7-6
J gene: TRBJ2-7
D gene: -

CDR3 protein: CASSARDTGSSFYGYTF
CDR3 DNA: TGTGCCAGCAGCGCCCGGGACACCGGGAGTAGTTTCTATGGCTACACCTTC
clone size: -
V gene: TRBV7-9
J gene: TRBJ1-2
D gene: -

CDR3 protein: CALKRSENTGELFF
CDR3 DNA: TGTGCCCTGAAGAGAAGCGAGAACACCGGGGAGCTGTTTTTT
clone size: few
V gene: TRBV5-4
J gene: TRBJ2-2
D gene: -

CDR3 protein: CASSQTSGTGSGEKLFF
CDR3 DNA: TGTGCCAGCAGCCAAACCTCCGGGACAGGGTCGGGGGAAAAACTGTTTTTT
clone size: -
V gene: TRBV14
J gene: TRBJ1-4
D gene: TRBD1

CDR3 protein: CASSSNRVNTEAFF
CDR3 DNA: TGTGCCAGCAGCTCGAACAGGGTAAACACTGAAGCTTTCTTT
clone size: -
V gene: TRBV6-5
J gene: TRBJ1-1
D gene: -

CDR3 protein: CASTFGGGPILSGANVLTF
CDR3 DNA: TGTGCCAGCACCTTCGGAGGGGGCCCCATACTCTCTGGGGCCAACGTCCTGACTTTC
clone size: -
V gene: TRBV5-6
J gene: TRBJ2-6
D gene: -

CDR3 protein: CATSREKRGNSPLHF
CDR3 DNA: TGTGCCACCAGCAGAGAGAAAAGGGGGAATTCACCCCTCCACTTT
clone size: -
V gene: TRBV15
J gene: TRBJ1-6
D gene: -

CDR3 protein: CASSPMTLNYGYTF
CDR3 DNA: TGTGCCAGCAGCCCGATGACCCTTAACTATGGCTACACCTTC
clone size: -
V gene: TRBV7-9
J gene: TRBJ1-2
D gene: -

CDR3 protein: CASSQAIQGASTLNTEAFF
CDR3 DNA: TGCGCCAGCAGCCAAGCCATTCAAGGGGCCTCTACATTGAACACTGAAGCTTTCTTT
clone size: few
V gene: TRBV4-1
J gene: TRBJ1-1
D gene: -

CDR3 protein: CASSPGPRGTYEQYF
CDR3 DNA: TGCGCCAGCAGCCCGGGACCGCGGGGCACCTACGAGCAGTACTTC
clone size: -
V gene: TRBV5-1
J gene: TRBJ2-7
D gene: -

CDR3 protein: CASSQFPGTYYNEQFF
CDR3 DNA: TGCGCCAGCAGCCAATTCCCTGGGACTTACTACAATGAGCAGTTCTTC
clone size: -
V gene: TRBV4-1
J gene: TRBJ2-1
D gene: -

CDR3 protein: CASSLNRNTEAFF
CDR3 DNA: TGTGCCAGCAGTTTAAACAGGAACACTGAAGCTTTCTTT
clone size: -
V gene: TRBV27
J gene: TRBJ1-1
D gene: -

CDR3 protein: CASRSDRGTEAFF
CDR3 DNA: TGTGCCAGCAGATCTGACCGAGGCACTGAAGCTTTCTTT
clone size: few
V gene: TRBV2
J gene: TRBJ1-1
D gene: -

CDR3 protein: CASSPDTSSYNEQFF
CDR3 DNA: TGCGCCAGCAGCCCGGACACGAGCTCCTACAATGAGCAGTTCTTC
clone size: -
V gene: TRBV5-1
J gene: TRBJ2-1
D gene: -

CDR3 protein: CASRPGTGDGKNIQYF
CDR3 DNA: TGTGCCAGCAGACCCGGGACAGGGGACGGCAAAAACATTCAGTACTTC
clone size: -
V gene: TRBV11-1
J gene: TRBJ2-4
D gene: TRBD1

CDR3 protein: CASSRRAVGTGELFF
CDR3 DNA: TGTGCCAGCAGCCGGAGGGCCGTCGGCACCGGGGAGCTGTTTTTT
clone size: -
V gene: TRBV4-2
J gene: TRBJ2-2
D gene: -

CDR3 protein: CASSPMFQRDAYEQYF
CDR3 DNA: TGCGCCAGCAGCCCAATGTTCCAGCGGGACGCCTACGAGCAGTACTTC
clone size: -
V gene: TRBV5-1
J gene: TRBJ2-7
D gene: TRBD2

CDR3 protein: CASSAKGGSYEQYF
CDR3 DNA: TGCGCCAGCAGCGCCAAGGGGGGATCCTACGAGCAGTACTTC
clone size: once
V gene: TRBV5-1
J gene: TRBJ2-7
D gene: -

CDR3 protein: CASSLWVPSQHEETQYF
CDR3 DNA: TGTGCCAGCAGTTTGTGGGTTCCCAGTCAACACGAAGAGACCCAGTACTTC
clone size: -
V gene: TRBV28
J gene: TRBJ2-5
D gene: -

CDR3 protein: CASSVAGGPFDEQFF
CDR3 DNA: TGTGCCAGCAGCGTAGCGGGAGGGCCTTTCGATGAGCAGTTCTTC
clone size: -
V gene: TRBV9
J gene: TRBJ2-1
D gene: TRBD2

CDR3 protein: CASSLALSSGRTGELFF
CDR3 DNA: TGTGCCAGCAGCTTAGCCCTCTCTAGCGGGAGGACCGGGGAGCTGTTTTTT
clone size: -
V gene: TRBV7-9
J gene: TRBJ2-2
D gene: TRBD2

CDR3 protein: CASSMGDSRIELFF
CDR3 DNA: TGTGCCAGTAGTATGGGGGACAGCCGGATTGAACTGTTTTTT
clone size: -
V gene: TRBV19
J gene: TRBJ1-4
D gene: TRBD1

CDR3 protein: CASSLANGGGDEKLFF
CDR3 DNA: TGTGCCAGCAGCTTGGCCAACGGGGGAGGGGACGAAAAACTGTTTTTT
clone size: -
V gene: TRBV5-4
J gene: TRBJ1-4
D gene: -

CDR3 protein: CASSASLGTGYGYTF
CDR3 DNA: TGTGCCAGCAGTGCCTCGCTGGGGACAGGCTATGGCTACACCTTC
clone size: medium-sized
V gene: TRBV2
J gene: TRBJ1-2
D gene: TRBD1

CDR3 protein: CASRYGRDTQYF
CDR3 DNA: TGTGCCAGCCGTTACGGGAGAGATACGCAGTATTTT
clone size: many
V gene: TRBV28
J gene: TRBJ2-3
D gene: -

CDR3 protein: CASSQPGTGRGLYF
CDR3 DNA: TGCGCCAGCAGCCAACCCGGGACAGGGAGGGGATTGTACTTC
clone size: -
V gene: TRBV4-1
J gene: TRBJ2-7
D gene: TRBD1

CDR3 protein: CAIRGTSGNTIYF
CDR3 DNA: TGTGCCATCAGGGGCACCTCTGGAAACACCATATATTTT
clone size: once
V gene: TRBV10-3
J gene: TRBJ1-3
D gene: -

CDR3 protein: CATGGRTSGNTIYF
CDR3 DNA: TGTGCCACCGGGGGACGGACCTCTGGAAACACCATATATTTT
clone size: -
V gene: TRBV19
J gene: TRBJ1-3
D gene: -

CDR3 protein: CASSLSSGGYHEQYF
CDR3 DNA: TGTGCCAGCAGCTTATCATCAGGGGGGTACCACGAGCAGTACTTC
clone size: -
V gene: TRBV11-3
J gene: TRBJ2-7
D gene: -

CDR3 protein: CASSQGLAGNNEQFF
CDR3 DNA: TGTGCCAGCAGCCAAGGGCTAGCGGGGAACAATGAGCAGTTCTTC
clone size: -
V gene: TRBV14
J gene: TRBJ2-1
D gene: TRBD2

CDR3 protein: CASSGTSSSGEKLFF
CDR3 DNA: TGTGCCAGCAGCGGTACCTCATCATCGGGGGAAAAACTGTTTTTT
clone size: once
V gene: TRBV2
J gene: TRBJ1-4
D gene: -

CDR3 protein: CASSMPGQGKTNEKLFF
CDR3 DNA: TGTGCCAGTAGTATGCCGGGACAGGGGAAGACTAATGAAAAACTGTTTTTT
clone size: few
V gene: TRBV19
J gene: TRBJ1-4
D gene: TRBD1